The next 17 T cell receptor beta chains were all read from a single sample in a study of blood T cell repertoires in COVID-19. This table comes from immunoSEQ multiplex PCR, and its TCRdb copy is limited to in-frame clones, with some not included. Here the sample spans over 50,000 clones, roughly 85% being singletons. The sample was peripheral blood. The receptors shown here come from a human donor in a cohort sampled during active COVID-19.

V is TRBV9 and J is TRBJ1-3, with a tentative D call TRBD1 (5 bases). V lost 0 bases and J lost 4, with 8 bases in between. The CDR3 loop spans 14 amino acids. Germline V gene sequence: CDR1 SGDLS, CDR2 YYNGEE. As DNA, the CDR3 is TGTGCCAGCAGCGTAGCAGGGATCGGAAACACCATATATTTT. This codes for CASSVAGIGNTIYF.

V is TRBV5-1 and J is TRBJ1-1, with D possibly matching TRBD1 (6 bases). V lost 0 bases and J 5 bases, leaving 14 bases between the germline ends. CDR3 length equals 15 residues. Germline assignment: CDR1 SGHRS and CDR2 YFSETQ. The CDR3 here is CASSLVGQGMTEAFF. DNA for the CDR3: TGCGCCAGCAGCTTGGTTGGCCAGGGGATGACTGAAGCTTTCTTT.

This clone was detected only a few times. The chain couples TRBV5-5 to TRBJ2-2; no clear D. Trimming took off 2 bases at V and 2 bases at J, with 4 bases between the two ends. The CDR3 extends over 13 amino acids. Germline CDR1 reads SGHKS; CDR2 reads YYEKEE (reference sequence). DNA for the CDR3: TGTGCCAGCAGCTTCTTCAACACCGGGGAGCTGTTTTTT. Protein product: CASSFFNTGELFF.

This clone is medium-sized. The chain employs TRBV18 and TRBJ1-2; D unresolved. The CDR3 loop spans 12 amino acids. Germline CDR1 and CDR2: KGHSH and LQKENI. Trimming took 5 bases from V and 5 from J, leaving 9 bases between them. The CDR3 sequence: CASSEETYGYTF. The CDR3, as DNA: TGTGCCAGCTCAGAAGAGACTTATGGCTACACCTTC.

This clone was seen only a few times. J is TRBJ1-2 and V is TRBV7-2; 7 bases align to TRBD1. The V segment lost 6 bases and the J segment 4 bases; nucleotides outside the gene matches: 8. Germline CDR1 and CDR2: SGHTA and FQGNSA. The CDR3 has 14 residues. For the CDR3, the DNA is TGTGCCAGCAGTCAACAGGGGACTTCCTATGGCTACACCTTC. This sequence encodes CASSQQGTSYGYTF.

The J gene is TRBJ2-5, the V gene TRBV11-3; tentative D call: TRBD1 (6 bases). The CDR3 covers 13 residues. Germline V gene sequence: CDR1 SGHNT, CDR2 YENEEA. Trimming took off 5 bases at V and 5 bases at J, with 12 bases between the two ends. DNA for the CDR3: TGTGCCAGCAGCGCAGGGGTCTGGGAGACCCAGTACTTC. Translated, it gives CASSAGVWETQYF.

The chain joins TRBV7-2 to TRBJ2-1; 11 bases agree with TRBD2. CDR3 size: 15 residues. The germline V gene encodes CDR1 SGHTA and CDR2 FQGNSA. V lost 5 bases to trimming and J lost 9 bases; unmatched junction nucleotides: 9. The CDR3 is CASSATGLAVGEQFF. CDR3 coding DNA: TGTGCCAGCAGCGCGACGGGACTAGCGGTGGGTGAGCAGTTCTTC.

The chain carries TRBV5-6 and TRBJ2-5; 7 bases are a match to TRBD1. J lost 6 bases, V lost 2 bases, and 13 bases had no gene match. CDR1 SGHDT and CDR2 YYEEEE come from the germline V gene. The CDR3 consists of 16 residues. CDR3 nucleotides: TGTGCCAGCAGCTTCGAAGGGGGCTCGTTTTTGAAGACCCAGTACTTC. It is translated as CASSFEGGSFLKTQYF.

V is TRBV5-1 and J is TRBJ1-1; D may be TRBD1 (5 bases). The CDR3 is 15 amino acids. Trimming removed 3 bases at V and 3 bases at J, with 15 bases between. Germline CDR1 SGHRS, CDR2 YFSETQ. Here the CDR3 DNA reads TGCGCCAGCAGCTCGGGCGGGGCTTGGGACACTGAAGCTTTCTTT. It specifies CASSSGGAWDTEAFF.

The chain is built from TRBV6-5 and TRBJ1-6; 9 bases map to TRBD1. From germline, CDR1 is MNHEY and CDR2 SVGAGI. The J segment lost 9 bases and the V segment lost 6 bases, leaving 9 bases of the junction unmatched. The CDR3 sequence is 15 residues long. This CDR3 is CASRWDRAASSPLHF. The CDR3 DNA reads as TGTGCCAGCAGGTGGGACAGGGCAGCTAGTTCACCCCTCCACTTT.

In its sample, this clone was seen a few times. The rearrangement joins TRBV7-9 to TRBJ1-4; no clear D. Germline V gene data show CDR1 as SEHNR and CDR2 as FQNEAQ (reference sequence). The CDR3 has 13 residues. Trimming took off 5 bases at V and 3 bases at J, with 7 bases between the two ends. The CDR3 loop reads CASSPPANEKLFF. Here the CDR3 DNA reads TGTGCCAGCAGCCCGCCGGCTAATGAAAAACTGTTTTTT.

In nucleotides, the CDR3 is TGTGCCAGCAGTTCTCCAGGGGCCTCCCTGGGTGGCTACACCTTC. Its translation is CASSSPGASLGGYTF. The V call is TRBV6-6, the J call TRBJ1-2; a possible D gene is TRBD1 (6 bases). V lost 4 bases, J lost 7 bases, and 19 bases lay in between. Per germline, CDR1 MNHNY and CDR2 SVGAGI (reference sequence). This CDR3 has 15 amino acids.

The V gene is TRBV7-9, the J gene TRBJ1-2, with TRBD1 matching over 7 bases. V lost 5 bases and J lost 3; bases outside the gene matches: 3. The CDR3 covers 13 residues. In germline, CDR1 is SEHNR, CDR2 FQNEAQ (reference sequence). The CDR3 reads CASSRQGYYGYTF. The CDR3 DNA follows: TGTGCCAGCAGCCGACAGGGCTACTATGGCTACACCTTC. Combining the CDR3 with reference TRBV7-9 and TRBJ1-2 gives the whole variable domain DTGVSQNPRHKITKRGQNVTFRCDPISEHNRLYWYRQTLGQGPEFLTYFQNEAQLEKSRLLSDRFSAERPKGSFSTLEIQRTEQGDSAMYLCASSRQGYYGYTFGSGTRLTVV.

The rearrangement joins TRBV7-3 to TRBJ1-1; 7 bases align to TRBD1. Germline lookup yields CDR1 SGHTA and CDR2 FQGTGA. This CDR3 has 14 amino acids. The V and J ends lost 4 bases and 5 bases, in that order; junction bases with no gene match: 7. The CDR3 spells CASSSGGGWTEAFF. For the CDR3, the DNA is TGTGCCAGCAGCTCGGGAGGGGGCTGGACTGAAGCTTTCTTT.

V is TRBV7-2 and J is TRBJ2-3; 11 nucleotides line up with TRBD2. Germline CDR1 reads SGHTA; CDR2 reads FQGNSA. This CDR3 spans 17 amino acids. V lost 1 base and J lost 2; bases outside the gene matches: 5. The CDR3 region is CASSLVLAGGYTDTQYF. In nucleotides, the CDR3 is TGTGCCAGCAGCTTAGTCCTAGCGGGGGGTTACACAGATACGCAGTATTTT.

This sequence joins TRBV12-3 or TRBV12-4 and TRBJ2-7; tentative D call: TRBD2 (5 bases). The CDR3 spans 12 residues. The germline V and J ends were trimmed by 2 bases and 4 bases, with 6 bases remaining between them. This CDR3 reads CASSLSGYEQYF. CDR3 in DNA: TGTGCCAGCAGTTTATCGGGGTACGAGCAGTACTTC.

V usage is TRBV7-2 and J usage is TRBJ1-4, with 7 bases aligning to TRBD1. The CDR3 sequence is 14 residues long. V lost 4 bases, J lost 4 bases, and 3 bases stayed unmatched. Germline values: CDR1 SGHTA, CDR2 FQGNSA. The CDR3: CASSSTGFNEKLFF. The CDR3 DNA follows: TGTGCCAGCAGCTCGACAGGGTTTAATGAAAAACTGTTTTTT.